This TCR beta chain was captured in a study of radiotherapy plus CTLA-4 blockade in lung cancer. Across the study: An objective response was seen in 18% of patients, and disease control in 30% to 35%.

The protocol was immunoSEQ multiplex PCR, while the TCRdb copy is restricted to in-frame clones and leaves out a portion. The sample lists approximately 65,000 clones, 70% to 85% occurring once. About this clone: What it binds is unknown.

Chemo-refractory metastatic non-small-cell lung cancer patients received focal radiation with ipilimumab CTLA-4 blockade. Study-wide points: Radiotherapy plus ipilimumab was followed by expansion in blood of tumor-derived TCR clones.

This CDR3 has 16 amino acids. Between the trimmed V and J ends, which lost 5 bases and 4 bases, there was a span of 20 bases. Germline lookup yields CDR1 SGHVS and CDR2 FQNEAQ. The sequence was obtained from a human donor with non-small cell lung cancer who had a complete response to radiotherapy plus ipilimumab. The sequences come from peripheral blood, collected from a patient treated with radiotherapy plus ipilimumab. The rearrangement links TRBV7-8 to TRBJ1-2; maybe TRBD1 (5 bases). CDR3 amino acids: CASSPPGRTNGYGYTF. DNA for the CDR3: TGTGCCAGCAGCCCCCCCGGTAGGACAAACGGCTATGGCTACACCTTC.